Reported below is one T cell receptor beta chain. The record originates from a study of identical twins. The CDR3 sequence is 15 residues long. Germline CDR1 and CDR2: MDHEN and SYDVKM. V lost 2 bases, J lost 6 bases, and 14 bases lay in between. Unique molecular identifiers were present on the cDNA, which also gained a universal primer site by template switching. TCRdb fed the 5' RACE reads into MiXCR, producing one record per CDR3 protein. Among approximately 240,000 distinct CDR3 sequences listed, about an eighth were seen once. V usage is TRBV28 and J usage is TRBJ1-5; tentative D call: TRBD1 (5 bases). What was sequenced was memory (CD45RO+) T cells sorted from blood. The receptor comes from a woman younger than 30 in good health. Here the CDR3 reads CASSLPGAGSQPQHF. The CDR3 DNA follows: TGTGCCAGCAGTTTACCCGGGGCAGGTTCTCAGCCCCAGCATTTT.